This T cell receptor (beta chain) is from a study of OX40 agonist ivuxolimab in advanced cancers. At the level of the whole study: The costimulatory receptor OX40 (CD134) was targeted by ivuxolimab, a fully human IgG2 agonistic monoclonal antibody. In the dose-escalation cohort, around 80% of patients were male, and the mean age was approximately 60 years with a range of about 20 to 79. The purpose of peripheral TCRbeta sequencing was to test whether ivuxolimab changed TCR sequence diversity and led to clonal T-cell expansion. Among the roughly 52 dose-escalation patients, about 19 had hepatocellular carcinoma, 15 melanoma, 9 renal cell carcinoma and 9 head and neck cancer. The paper reports the monotherapy dose-escalation portion (N of about 50 patients) of the phase I ivuxolimab trial. Intravenous ivuxolimab was administered to patients every 2 weeks at six dose levels: 0.01, 0.1, 0.3, 1.5, 3 and 10 mg/kg. Partial responses occurred in three dose-escalation patients: two with cutaneous melanoma and one with hepatocellular carcinoma. Patients were allowed to have had prior anti-PD-1, anti-PD-L1 or anti-CTLA-4 therapy, and around 40% of the dose-escalation patients had previously received checkpoint inhibitors.

The CDR3 starts with the cysteine, ends with the phenylalanine, and has 11 residues. The retained sequence is limited to the CDR3, 33 bases, with the frame set at the first base. The germline V gene (reference sequence) supplies CDR1 GTSNPN and CDR2 SVGIG. Trimming costs V 3 bases and J 7 bases, and their ends lie 4 bases apart. Results and caveats for the whole study, not just this receptor: In the 0.1-3.0 mg/kg groups, partial responders were among the patients with the lowest normalized peripheral clonal expansion, particularly in CD8+ T cells. Low levels of normalized T-cell clonal expansion were also seen in some nonresponding patients. At doses of 0.1 to 3.0 mg/kg, clonal expansion of both CD4+ and CD8+ T cells in blood was seen between baseline and week 6. Which antigens the clonally expanded peripheral T cells were specific for was not determined. After ivuxolimab, expanded clones were on average more numerous among CD8+ T cells than among CD4+ T cells.

On this clone: It has no known antigen specificity. No base-level quality is on record; no much larger clone is a single base apart.

Patients with a history of autoimmune disease or receiving systemic immunosuppression were excluded from the trial. Peripheral blood for TCR sequencing was drawn from every dose cohort at baseline, at cycle 4 day 1 and at cycle 7 day 1. The samples were drawn from a first-in-human, open-label, multicenter phase I dose-escalation trial of ivuxolimab. Adults with locally advanced or metastatic head and neck squamous cell, hepatocellular, melanoma or renal cell carcinoma were enrolled in the trial. Before TCR sequencing, CD4+ T cells and CD8+ T cells were sorted from peripheral blood as separate populations. To sequence the TCRbeta CDR3 region, genomic DNA was isolated from the sorted cells. The immunoSEQ Assay was used for sequencing of TCRbeta CDR3 regions. The clones in this table, taken by TCRdb from immuneACCESS, are in-frame only. Not every clone is retained; where verified, under half of the shortfall comes from an unresolved V gene, and the cause of the rest is unknown. The table for this sample lists tens of thousands of clones; about 84% of them were counted only once. The leading ten clones occupy 8.2% of the sample.

This TCR was sampled from an adult with an advanced solid tumor such as melanoma, head and neck, liver or kidney cancer. In this chain, TRBV30 is recombined with TRBJ1-6, with no confidently assigned D gene. Specimen: CD4+ or CD8+ T cells sorted from blood, collected in a trial of the OX40 agonist ivuxolimab. The sequenced DNA: TGTGCCTGGAGCTACAATTCACCCCTCCACTTT. It encodes CAWSYNSPLHF.